Listed below are T cell receptor beta chains from one sample, sequenced in a study of blood T cell repertoires in COVID-19. Repertoires were generated with immunoSEQ multiplex PCR, while TCRdb's copy carries only in-frame clones and drops some. The repertoire includes 150,000 or so clones, 70% to 90% of them detected once, and nearly 8.5% sits in the top ten. Sequencing used peripheral blood. The receptors shown here come from a man in his sixties with acute or convalescent COVID-19. Both conserved end residues are part of each CDR3. Fields, in order: J gene, clone size, D gene, V gene, CDR3 DNA, CDR3 protein. A D gene is named only where the DNA matches it firmly. Size values are once, few and many counts, or a class for expanded clones, and some rows have none.

J: TRBJ1-2; size: .; D: TRBD1; V: TRBV11-3; DNA: TGTGCCAGCAGCCATCGTTCTGGGTGGGACAGGCATGGCTACACCTTC; CDR3: CASSHRSGWDRHGYTF
J: TRBJ1-1; size: .; D: .; V: TRBV15; DNA: TGTGCCACCAGCAGAGATCAAGGGGGACGGCCGAACACTGAAGCTTTCTTT; CDR3: CATSRDQGGRPNTEAFF
J: TRBJ1-6; size: .; D: TRBD1; V: TRBV28; DNA: TGTGCCAGCAGCCCAAGGGACAGGGCTAATTCACCCCTCCACTTT; CDR3: CASSPRDRANSPLHF
J: TRBJ2-1; size: .; D: .; V: TRBV10-3; DNA: TGTGCCATCAGTGGGGACATGGAGCAGTTCTTC; CDR3: CAISGDMEQFF
J: TRBJ1-6; size: once; D: .; V: TRBV3-1/TRBV3-2; DNA: TGTGCCAGCAGCCAATTTGGGGGGAGCAATTCACCCCTCCACTTT; CDR3: CASSQFGGSNSPLHF
J: TRBJ2-3; size: .; D: .; V: TRBV6-5; DNA: TGTGCCAGCGGTTATGTGGGGGCGAGCACAGATACGCAGTATTTT; CDR3: CASGYVGASTDTQYF
J: TRBJ1-2; size: once; D: .; V: TRBV5-5; DNA: TGTGCCAGCAGCTTGGCCATAGTCTATGGCTACACCTTC; CDR3: CASSLAIVYGYTF
J: TRBJ2-5; size: .; D: .; V: TRBV30; DNA: TGTGCCTGGAGTGCCGGGAACGGGGAGACCCAGTACTTC; CDR3: CAWSAGNGETQYF
J: TRBJ1-1; size: .; D: .; V: TRBV5-1; DNA: TGCGCCAGCAGCTTGGAACTAGGAGTTGAAGCTTTCTTT; CDR3: CASSLELGVEAFF
J: TRBJ1-5; size: few; D: .; V: TRBV19; DNA: TGTGCCAGTAGTCGGACCCTCTACGGGGATCAGCCCCAGCATTTT; CDR3: CASSRTLYGDQPQHF
J: TRBJ1-3; size: .; D: .; V: TRBV9; DNA: TGTGCCAGCAGCGGGGGGCCTTGGACAGCTGGAAACACCATATATTTT; CDR3: CASSGGPWTAGNTIYF
J: TRBJ2-5; size: .; D: TRBD2; V: TRBV5-1; DNA: TGCGCCAGCAGCCTGCTAGCGGTCCAAGAGACCCAGTACTTC; CDR3: CASSLLAVQETQYF
J: TRBJ2-1; size: .; D: TRBD2; V: TRBV2; DNA: TGTGCCAGCAGTGAGGCGGGAGGGGGTGAGCAGTTCTTC; CDR3: CASSEAGGGEQFF
J: TRBJ2-7; size: .; D: .; V: TRBV19; DNA: TGTGCCAGTAGTCAGGGGCTAGCTTACGAGCAGTACTTC; CDR3: CASSQGLAYEQYF
J: TRBJ2-7; size: .; D: TRBD2; V: TRBV2; DNA: TGTGCCAGCACCGAAGGTGGTGGGCTAGCGGGACGATACGAGCAGTACTTC; CDR3: CASTEGGGLAGRYEQYF
J: TRBJ1-3; size: .; D: .; V: TRBV9; DNA: TGTGCCAGCAGCGTCCTCGGCTCTGGAAACACCATATATTTT; CDR3: CASSVLGSGNTIYF
J: TRBJ2-3; size: .; D: TRBD2; V: TRBV5-1; DNA: TGCGCCAGCAGCTGGCCTCTAGCGGGAGGAAGCACAGATACGCAGTATTTT; CDR3: CASSWPLAGGSTDTQYF
J: TRBJ1-2; size: .; D: .; V: TRBV28; DNA: TGTGCCAGCAGTCCCTACCTGGACAGTGGCTACACCTTC; CDR3: CASSPYLDSGYTF
J: TRBJ1-1; size: .; D: .; V: TRBV2; DNA: TGTGCCAGCAGGTCCTCGGGGGGCACTGAAGCTTTCTTT; CDR3: CASRSSGGTEAFF
J: TRBJ2-1; size: .; D: .; V: TRBV19; DNA: TGTGCCAGTAGTATAGCCGTCAGCTCCTACAATGAGCAGTTCTTC; CDR3: CASSIAVSSYNEQFF
J: TRBJ1-1; size: .; D: .; V: TRBV3-1/TRBV3-2; DNA: TGTGCCAGCAGCCAGAACGGGGAGGAAGCTTTCTTT; CDR3: CASSQNGEEAFF
J: TRBJ2-2; size: .; D: .; V: TRBV18; DNA: TGTGCCAGCTCACCACTAGGAGAAGGGGAGCTGTTTTTT; CDR3: CASSPLGEGELFF
J: TRBJ2-3; size: .; D: .; V: TRBV11-2; DNA: TGTGCCAGCAGCCGCCGGGACTTCCCTTTAGATACGCAGTATTTT; CDR3: CASSRRDFPLDTQYF
J: TRBJ2-3; size: .; D: TRBD1; V: TRBV2; DNA: TGTGCCAGCAGTGAAACCTCGGGACAGGGAGGTACGGGTACGCAGTATTTT; CDR3: CASSETSGQGGTGTQYF
J: TRBJ2-2; size: .; D: TRBD2; V: TRBV10-2; DNA: TGCGCCAGCAGTGAGTCGCAAGGCCTAGCGGGAGCGGTCGGGGAGCTGTTTTTT; CDR3: CASSESQGLAGAVGELFF
J: TRBJ1-2; size: .; D: .; V: TRBV10-1; DNA: TGCGCCAGGTTCGGACAGTCACTCCACTATGGCTACACCTTC; CDR3: CARFGQSLHYGYTF
J: TRBJ1-1; size: .; D: .; V: TRBV9; DNA: TGTGCCAGCAACGCCGGGAGAACGAACACTGAAGCTTTCTTT; CDR3: CASNAGRTNTEAFF
J: TRBJ1-1; size: .; D: TRBD1; V: TRBV28; DNA: TGTGCCAGCAGTTTCCCACAGGGGGCTCACACTGAAGCTTTCTTT; CDR3: CASSFPQGAHTEAFF
J: TRBJ1-6; size: .; D: TRBD1; V: TRBV2; DNA: TGTGCCAGCAGCGTAACCAGGGGGCTAAGCTCCTATAATTCACCCCTCCACTTT; CDR3: CASSVTRGLSSYNSPLHF
J: TRBJ1-6; size: .; D: TRBD1; V: TRBV6-5; DNA: TGTGCCAGCAGGTTCCGGGACAGCCACAATTCACCCCTCCACTTT; CDR3: CASRFRDSHNSPLHF
J: TRBJ1-6; size: .; D: .; V: TRBV28; DNA: TGTGCCAGCAGTTTGTTTCAGGGTAATTCACCCCTCCACTTT; CDR3: CASSLFQGNSPLHF
J: TRBJ2-5; size: .; D: TRBD2; V: TRBV7-6; DNA: TGTGCCAGCAGCTTAGGGTCTAGCGGGAGGCCCGAGACCCAGTACTTC; CDR3: CASSLGSSGRPETQYF
J: TRBJ2-1; size: .; D: TRBD2; V: TRBV11-3; DNA: TGTGCCAGCAGCCCCGGGGGGGGGTCCTACAATGAGCAGTTCTTC; CDR3: CASSPGGGSYNEQFF
J: TRBJ2-2; size: .; D: .; V: TRBV5-1; DNA: TGCGCCAGCAGCTTGACTAGTTCTCGGACCGGGGAGCTGTTTTTT; CDR3: CASSLTSSRTGELFF
J: TRBJ1-2; size: .; D: .; V: TRBV7-6; DNA: TGTGCCAGCAGCTTAACGGACACGTCAAGAGGTGGCTACACCTTC; CDR3: CASSLTDTSRGGYTF
J: TRBJ1-1; size: .; D: TRBD1; V: TRBV10-2; DNA: TGCGCCAGCAGCACTCCCGACAGGGGGACTGAAGCTTTCTTT; CDR3: CASSTPDRGTEAFF
J: TRBJ1-1; size: .; D: .; V: TRBV18; DNA: TGTGCCAGCTCACCCCAAGGACAGACTGAAGCTTTCTTT; CDR3: CASSPQGQTEAFF
J: TRBJ2-7; size: .; D: .; V: TRBV6-6; DNA: TGTGCCAGCGGGCAAGGACTCGCCTACGAGCAGTACTTC; CDR3: CASGQGLAYEQYF
J: TRBJ2-2; size: .; D: TRBD2; V: TRBV18; DNA: TGTGCCAGCTCCCTTATAGCGGGTCGGAACACCGGGGAGCTGTTTTTT; CDR3: CASSLIAGRNTGELFF
J: TRBJ1-2; size: .; D: TRBD1; V: TRBV7-6; DNA: TGTGCCAGCAGCACAGGGACAGGGACTAACTATGGCTACACCTTC; CDR3: CASSTGTGTNYGYTF
J: TRBJ1-1; size: .; D: .; V: TRBV28; DNA: TGTGCCAGCGGCAGGGTCTTGTTGGGTACTGAAGCTTTCTTT; CDR3: CASGRVLLGTEAFF
J: TRBJ2-5; size: .; D: TRBD1; V: TRBV4-1; DNA: TGCGCCAGCAGCCACCGGGACAGGGCCAAAGAGACCCAGTACTTC; CDR3: CASSHRDRAKETQYF
J: TRBJ1-6; size: .; D: .; V: TRBV6-6; DNA: TGTGCCAGCAGTTACACCGACTCACCTTCACCCCTCCACTTT; CDR3: CASSYTDSPSPLHF
J: TRBJ2-1; size: .; D: TRBD1; V: TRBV27; DNA: TGTGCCAGCAGTTCCCCGGGACAGGGGAGTTGGGAGCAGTTCTTC; CDR3: CASSSPGQGSWEQFF
J: TRBJ1-5; size: once; D: TRBD1; V: TRBV20-1; DNA: TGCAGTGCTAGTCCGGGACAGAATCAGCCCCAGCATTTT; CDR3: CSASPGQNQPQHF
J: TRBJ1-2; size: .; D: TRBD1; V: TRBV27; DNA: TGTGCCAGCAGTCCCAGGGACAGGGCGGCTAATGGCTACACCTTC; CDR3: CASSPRDRAANGYTF
J: TRBJ1-6; size: .; D: TRBD1; V: TRBV7-9; DNA: TGTGCCAGCAGCACGAGACAGGGCTCACCCCTCCACTTT; CDR3: CASSTRQGSPLHF
J: TRBJ2-3; size: .; D: TRBD1; V: TRBV5-1; DNA: TGCGCCAGCAGCACTGGACAGGCGACTTACACAGATACGCAGTATTTT; CDR3: CASSTGQATYTDTQYF
J: TRBJ1-5; size: .; D: .; V: TRBV16; DNA: TGTGCCAGCAGCCAATTAGCGGTTCAGCCCCAGCATTTT; CDR3: CASSQLAVQPQHF
J: TRBJ2-6; size: .; D: .; V: TRBV11-2; DNA: TGTGCCAGCAGCCCCCTTCTTACAGGGTTCGGGGCCAACGTCCTGACTTTC; CDR3: CASSPLLTGFGANVLTF
J: TRBJ1-2; size: .; D: .; V: TRBV6-5; DNA: TGTGCCAGCACTGCAGGGAATGGCTACACCTTC; CDR3: CASTAGNGYTF